Shown below are 5 T cell receptor beta chains from a single sample sequenced in a study of OX40 agonist ivuxolimab in advanced cancers. The data were produced by immunoSEQ multiplex PCR, yet TCRdb's version contains in-frame clones alone and is incomplete. The sample holds around 19,000 clones, around 86% seen once. Source: CD4+ or CD8+ T cells sorted from blood, taken in a trial of the OX40 agonist ivuxolimab. The source of these receptors is an adult with an advanced solid tumor such as melanoma, head and neck, liver or kidney cancer.

This clone was seen once. The rearrangement joins TRBV27 to TRBJ2-7; 9 bases are shared with TRBD1. The CDR3 has 16 residues. The germline CDR1 and CDR2 sequences are MNHEY and SMNVEV (reference sequence). The V and J ends lost 5 bases and 3 bases, in that order; junction bases with no gene match: 11. CDR3 region: CASSRSSGTGRYEQYF. The CDR3 DNA follows: TGTGCCAGCAGTAGATCCTCCGGGACAGGGCGCTACGAGCAGTACTTC.

The rearrangement links TRBV11-2 to TRBJ2-2; D unresolved. The CDR3 loop spans 16 amino acids. Deletions cut 5 bases from V and 4 bases from J, with 17 bases between. Germline V gene lookup returns CDR1 SGHAT and CDR2 FQNNGV. CDR3 DNA sequence: TGTGCCAGCAGCCCGGTTGGACGTAGGAGCACCGGGGAGCTGTTTTTT. Protein product: CASSPVGRRSTGELFF.

The gene calls are TRBV2 and TRBJ2-1; 9 bases match TRBD2. The V segment lost 4 bases and the J segment 3 bases; nucleotides outside the gene matches: 4. From germline, CDR1 is SNHLY and CDR2 FYNNEI. This CDR3 comprises 15 residues. CDR3 protein: CASSGRGGFYNEQFF. The CDR3 DNA follows: TGTGCCAGCAGTGGGCGGGGGGGCTTCTACAATGAGCAGTTCTTC. Looking up the rest from reference TRBV2 and TRBJ2-1 gives the full variable domain: EPEVTQTPSHQVTQMGQEVILRCVPISNHLYFYWYRQILGQKVEFLVSFYNNEISEKSEIFDDQFSVERPDGSNFTLKIRSTKLEDSAMYFCASSGRGGFYNEQFFGPGTRLTVL.

The chain carries TRBV5-1 and TRBJ2-7; unclear D gene. CDR3 length: 14 residues. V lost 0 bases and J lost 2, with 9 bases in between. The germline V gene encodes CDR1 SGHRS and CDR2 YFSETQ. CDR3 loop: CASSLAGQTYEQYF. The CDR3 nucleotides are TGCGCCAGCAGCTTGGCGGGCCAGACCTACGAGCAGTACTTC.

The rearrangement links TRBV7-2 to TRBJ2-2; 9 nucleotides match TRBD1. With 9 bases clipped from V and 4 bases from J, the junction kept 3 bases outside the gene matches. Germline CDR1 SGHTA, CDR2 FQGNSA. The length of the CDR3 is 13 residues. Here the CDR3 DNA reads TGTGCCAGACAGGGGGCGGTCACCGGGGAGCTGTTTTTT. Its translation is CARQGAVTGELFF. The whole variable domain, remainder taken from reference TRBV7-2 and TRBJ2-2, is GAGVSQSPSNKVTEKGKDVELRCDPISGHTALYWYRQSLGQGLEFLIYFQGNSAPDKSGLPSDRFSAERTGGSVSTLTIQRTQQEDSAVYLCARQGAVTGELFFGEGSRLTVL.